These T cell receptor beta chains were read from a single sample in a study of shared clonotypes between healthy human individuals. The protocol was immunoSEQ multiplex PCR, while the TCRdb copy is restricted to in-frame clones and leaves out a portion. This table has about 610,000 clones, around 96% appearing once. The sequenced sample was naive CD8+ T cells sorted from blood. These receptors came from a woman aged 30 to 39 in good health. The CDR3 runs from the conserved cysteine through the conserved F or W. Fields, in order: V gene, J gene, D gene, clone size, CDR3 DNA, CDR3 protein. The D gene is left open where the match is weak. Only part of the rows carry a size: once, few, many, or a class if the clone is expanded.

V: TRBV27; J: TRBJ2-7; D: TRBD1; size: -; DNA: TGTGCCAGCAGTTTAGGACAGGGACTTCTCGAGCAGTACTTC; CDR3: CASSLGQGLLEQYF
V: TRBV7-8; J: TRBJ2-2; D: -; size: -; DNA: TGTGCCAGCAGCTTAGCATGGGGAGCCGGGGAGCTGTTTTTT; CDR3: CASSLAWGAGELFF
V: TRBV19; J: TRBJ1-5; D: TRBD1; size: -; DNA: TGTGCCAGTAGTATACCGGACAGGGGGCTTCAGCCCCAGCATTTT; CDR3: CASSIPDRGLQPQHF
V: TRBV30; J: TRBJ1-4; D: TRBD1; size: -; DNA: TGTGCCTGGAGTACCGGACAGGGGTCGGATGAAAAACTGTTTTTT; CDR3: CAWSTGQGSDEKLFF
V: TRBV4-1; J: TRBJ1-1; D: TRBD1; size: -; DNA: TGCGCCAGCAGCCAGGTTGACAGGGCGGAAGCTTTCTTT; CDR3: CASSQVDRAEAFF
V: TRBV6-1; J: TRBJ2-1; D: TRBD2; size: -; DNA: TGTGCCAGCAGGGCCGGGACTAGGTATGAGCAGTTCTTC; CDR3: CASRAGTRYEQFF
V: TRBV5-1; J: TRBJ1-1; D: -; size: -; DNA: TGCGCCAGCAGCTCCGTGGGGTACACTGAAGCTTTCTTT; CDR3: CASSSVGYTEAFF
V: TRBV27; J: TRBJ2-1; D: TRBD2; size: -; DNA: TGTGCCAGCAGTCCCTCCGGGACTAGCGGATATTACAATGAGCAGTTCTTC; CDR3: CASSPSGTSGYYNEQFF
V: TRBV27; J: TRBJ2-1; D: -; size: -; DNA: TGTGCCAGCAGTTTCGGCGGAGGCGGCCGCAATGAGCAGTTCTTC; CDR3: CASSFGGGGRNEQFF
V: TRBV30; J: TRBJ2-1; D: -; size: -; DNA: TGTGCCTGGAGTGTTGGCAGTGGGTACAATGAGCAGTTCTTC; CDR3: CAWSVGSGYNEQFF
V: TRBV11-2; J: TRBJ2-7; D: TRBD2; size: -; DNA: TGTGCCAGCAGCTTAGGGGATCGGACTAGTAACGAGCAGTACTTC; CDR3: CASSLGDRTSNEQYF
V: TRBV4-1; J: TRBJ2-1; D: -; size: -; DNA: TGCGCCAGCAGCCAAGGAACGGAGCTTGGTGAGCAGTTCTTC; CDR3: CASSQGTELGEQFF
V: TRBV29-1; J: TRBJ2-5; D: -; size: -; DNA: TGCAGCGGGAGAATCCAAGAGACCCAGTACTTC; CDR3: CSGRIQETQYF
V: TRBV11-2; J: TRBJ2-3; D: -; size: -; DNA: TGTGCCAGCAGCTTAGATCGGCCGAGCACAGATACGCAGTATTTT; CDR3: CASSLDRPSTDTQYF
V: TRBV13; J: TRBJ2-7; D: -; size: -; DNA: TGTGCCAGCAGCTCCTCGGGGAACGAGCAGTACTTC; CDR3: CASSSSGNEQYF
V: TRBV13; J: TRBJ1-1; D: TRBD1; size: -; DNA: TGTGCCAGCAGCGCCGGGACAGGGTTGATAATGAACACTGAAGCTTTCTTT; CDR3: CASSAGTGLIMNTEAFF
V: TRBV7-9; J: TRBJ1-1; D: -; size: -; DNA: TGTGCCAGCAGTCCCTCCAGGGTCACTGAAGCTTTCTTT; CDR3: CASSPSRVTEAFF
V: TRBV15; J: TRBJ1-1; D: -; size: -; DNA: TGTGCCACCAGCGGCGACAGACTGAACACTGAAGCTTTCTTT; CDR3: CATSGDRLNTEAFF
V: TRBV6-5; J: TRBJ1-2; D: -; size: few; DNA: TGTGCCAGCAGTTCAGACGGTCTTCAGTATGGCTACACCTTC; CDR3: CASSSDGLQYGYTF
V: TRBV4-1; J: TRBJ2-7; D: -; size: -; DNA: TGCGCCAGCAGCCAAGACGTCGCAGGGACGGGATCCTACGAGCAGTACTTC; CDR3: CASSQDVAGTGSYEQYF
V: TRBV5-4; J: TRBJ1-2; D: -; size: -; DNA: TGTGCCAGCAGCTTGCAGGGTGCCTATGGCTACACCTTC; CDR3: CASSLQGAYGYTF
V: TRBV19; J: TRBJ2-7; D: -; size: -; DNA: TGTGCCAGTAGTATAGCGGGAGTCGTTGAGCAGTACTTC; CDR3: CASSIAGVVEQYF
V: TRBV28; J: TRBJ1-1; D: -; size: -; DNA: TGTGCCAGCAGTTTAAGTGTTGATCGCTACTTGCACCCTGAAGCTTTCTTT; CDR3: CASSLSVDRYLHPEAFF
V: TRBV5-5; J: TRBJ1-2; D: TRBD1; size: -; DNA: TGTGCCAGCAGCTTGGACAGGGGGCTAATCTATGGCTACACCTTC; CDR3: CASSLDRGLIYGYTF
V: TRBV28; J: TRBJ1-2; D: -; size: -; DNA: TGTGCCAGCAGTCCCACTCATTTCGTGGAATACTATGGCTACACCTTC; CDR3: CASSPTHFVEYYGYTF
V: TRBV7-8; J: TRBJ2-3; D: TRBD2; size: -; DNA: TGTGCCAGCAGCTCCGGACTAGCGGGAGTGGGAGATACGCAGTATTTT; CDR3: CASSSGLAGVGDTQYF
V: TRBV9; J: TRBJ2-1; D: TRBD2; size: -; DNA: TGTGCCAGCAGCGCCCTAGCGGGGGGCTCCTACAATGAGCAGTTCTTC; CDR3: CASSALAGGSYNEQFF
V: TRBV7-9; J: TRBJ2-7; D: -; size: -; DNA: TGTGCCAGCAGTCAGGGGAACCACGAGCAGTACTTC; CDR3: CASSQGNHEQYF
V: TRBV27; J: TRBJ1-4; D: TRBD1; size: -; DNA: TGTGCCAGCAGTTTGACTCCCGACAGGGCAGAAAAACTGTTTTTT; CDR3: CASSLTPDRAEKLFF
V: TRBV4-2; J: TRBJ2-4; D: -; size: -; DNA: TGTGCCAGCAGCCAAGAGGACACCGACGGCAAAAACATTCAGTACTTC; CDR3: CASSQEDTDGKNIQYF
V: TRBV6-1; J: TRBJ1-2; D: TRBD1; size: -; DNA: TGTGCCAGCAGTGACTTCAAATCGACAGGGAATCACTATGGCTACACCTTC; CDR3: CASSDFKSTGNHYGYTF
V: TRBV6-8; J: TRBJ1-1; D: -; size: -; DNA: TGTGCCAGCAACAGGGCGCGCTGGGGAGCTTTCTTT; CDR3: CASNRARWGAFF
V: TRBV6-5; J: TRBJ2-1; D: -; size: -; DNA: TGTGCCAGCAGCCCACTACTAAGCCCCCACAATGAGCAGTTCTTC; CDR3: CASSPLLSPHNEQFF
V: TRBV28; J: TRBJ2-3; D: TRBD1; size: -; DNA: TGTGCCAGCAGTACCGGCCAAGGGGGCGTAAACACAGATACGCAGTATTTT; CDR3: CASSTGQGGVNTDTQYF
V: TRBV28; J: TRBJ2-7; D: -; size: -; DNA: TGTGCCAGCAGTTCCGTAGTCCGTGTAGCGACCTACGAGCAGTACTTC; CDR3: CASSSVVRVATYEQYF
V: TRBV6-1; J: TRBJ2-7; D: TRBD2; size: -; DNA: TGTGCCAGCAGTGAGGTAGGGAGGGCCTCCTACGAGCAGTACTTC; CDR3: CASSEVGRASYEQYF
V: TRBV11-2; J: TRBJ2-7; D: -; size: -; DNA: TGTGCCAGCAGCTTTACTAGCCACTCCTCCTACGAGCAGTACTTC; CDR3: CASSFTSHSSYEQYF
V: TRBV27; J: TRBJ2-5; D: -; size: -; DNA: TGTGCCAGCAGCCTGAGTGGGACTGGAGCGGGCCAGTACTTC; CDR3: CASSLSGTGAGQYF
V: TRBV6-5; J: TRBJ2-7; D: -; size: -; DNA: TGTGCCAGCAGTGATTCCGGGGTACAGTACGAGCAGTACTTC; CDR3: CASSDSGVQYEQYF
V: TRBV27; J: TRBJ2-7; D: TRBD2; size: -; DNA: TGTGCCAGCAGTTTCGGCGGGGGAAGCTCCTACGAGCAGTACTTC; CDR3: CASSFGGGSSYEQYF
V: TRBV4-1; J: TRBJ2-7; D: TRBD2; size: -; DNA: TGCGCCAGCAGCTATGCCCCTGGCGGGAGCCCCCCCTACGAGCAGTACTTC; CDR3: CASSYAPGGSPPYEQYF
V: TRBV27; J: TRBJ2-1; D: -; size: once; DNA: TGTGCCAGCAGCTCCACAGGGACCCATGAGCAGTTCTTC; CDR3: CASSSTGTHEQFF
V: TRBV6-1; J: TRBJ2-7; D: -; size: -; DNA: TGTGCCAGCAGTGAATACGTCAGATCCTACGAGCAGTACTTC; CDR3: CASSEYVRSYEQYF